The sequence of this TCR beta chain was determined in a study of shared clonotypes between healthy human individuals (dated by TCRdb to about 2020). General notes on the study: A couple of women and a few men aged 18 to 49 years were included in the cohort. Per donor, three plates each were used for CD4 naive and CD4 memory, two for CD8 naive, and one for CD8 memory. Blood TCR repertoires of 5 or 6 healthy adults were deeply sequenced to estimate repertoire size and the extent of clonotype sharing between individuals. To increase sequencing depth and limit assay-specific biases, different laboratories used diverse techniques to prepare libraries and sequence TCR repertoires. Each donor's leukapheresis produced roughly between roughly 0.9 and 9 billion PBMCs.

Broader findings and caveats from the paper: Rarefaction of sorted-subset datasets indicated incomplete sequencing despite the large sequencing depth. Compared with non-shared clonotypes, clonotypes shared by all four sorted-subset donors had higher generation probabilities. Sampling was limited to blood, and TCR repertoires in tissue likely differ from TCR repertoires in blood. Naive subsets generally had larger estimated clonotype richness than memory subsets. Pairwise subsampling indicated that sequencing depth was expected to affect the degree of clonotype sharing among donors. The small number of donors limited the genetic and exposure-history diversity represented. When four donors were compared, the shared fraction of clonotypes was around 5.1% for naive CD4, more than 3% for naive CD8, 2% to 2.5% for memory CD4, and roughly 0.4% for memory CD8.

Using the deep immunoSEQ assay, TCR CDR3 regions were amplified from genomic DNA by multiplex PCR. For each cell subset, the extracted genomic DNA was distributed evenly across all wells of several immunoSEQ 96-well plates, and each plate served as one replicate. For sorted subsets, 200 ng of genomic DNA, equivalent to some 33,000 T cell genomes, went into each replicate PCR. Purified libraries were measured with a Qubit 3.0 fluorometer, size-checked on a Bioanalyzer 2100, and measured again with the KAPA Library Quantification kit. A separate single-read 150-cycle Illumina NextSeq 550 flow cell was used to sequence each immunoSEQ 96-well plate. Under the source paper's analysis protocol: Because the immunoSEQ output held only junctional sequences and lacked quality scores, the filtering could not match the filtering applied to full-length reads. Sequences were annotated with PyIR, a Python wrapper for IgBLAST v1.9, and V/J genes and CDR3 were assigned using IMGT germline references. Reads with weak V/J assignments (E-value above 1e-6), missing CDR3, stop codons, out-of-frame junctions, or ambiguous translated residues were removed. V3J clonotypes were defined as sequences sharing the same inferred V gene, J gene, and CDR3 amino acid sequence. Percentage overlap between repertoires was calculated by dividing the number of shared unique clonotypes by the size of the smaller repertoire. RTK rarefaction, the Chao1 estimator, and Recon v2.1 estimates of unobserved clonotypes were used to assess repertoire richness. Generation probabilities for all TCRbeta clonotypes obtained by the gDNA method from a handful of donors were computed using OLGA. TCRdb obtained this table from immuneACCESS and retained in-frame rearrangements with V and J assigned. These tables miss some clones; where compared with another copy, unresolved V genes account for less than half of the shortfall, and the remainder is unexplained. V and J calls and clone size are those listed in that table; D and trimming were worked out from the DNA. This sample holds millions of clones; more than 80% were observed only once. The ten largest clones add up to more than 0.12% of the sample.

About this clone: No cognate antigen has been identified for it. It has no much larger one-base neighbor in the sample; base qualities were not kept.

The V end loses 0 bases and the J end loses 4 bases, and a stretch of 18 bases separates them. CDR3 length: 17 amino acids, cysteine to phenylalanine. The retained sequence is limited to the CDR3, 51 bases, with the frame set at the first base. In the germline V gene, CDR1 corresponds to SGHVS and CDR2 to FQNEAQ. Donors were healthy HIV-negative adults with no recently reported acute infections or vaccinations. Only Caucasian adults living in Nashville, Tennessee, USA were represented among the donors. CD4+ T cells were enriched by magnetic negative selection, after which naive cells were positively selected on CD45RA and the negative fraction was taken as the memory subset. After blood collection by leukapheresis, PBMCs were isolated using Ficoll-Histopaque density gradient centrifugation and then cryopreserved in the vapor phase of liquid nitrogen. Analytical flow cytometry was used to check the purity and quantity of every magnetically sorted T cell population. Each sorted fraction had its genomic DNA isolated and then quantified by UV absorbance on a Nanodrop 2000c.

In this chain, TRBV7-8 is recombined with TRBJ2-5; the best D guess is TRBD2, with 5 bases matching. The clonotype originates from a man younger than 35 in good health. Sequenced material: naive CD4+ T cells sorted from blood. Reading the label with the study, this specimen's cell subset or site is: CD45RA+ positively selected. The CDR3 loop reads CASSLAPRAGVGETQYF. The sequence in DNA is TGTGCCAGCAGCTTAGCGCCCCGGGCGGGTGTAGGAGAGACCCAGTACTTC.